A selection of T cell receptor beta chains follows, all from one sample in a study of T cells in Graves' hyperthyroidism and ophthalmopathy. TCRdb independently ran MiXCR on the multiplex PCR reads; one entry per CDR3 protein. The sample has hundreds of thousands of distinct CDR3 sequences; around 13% are singletons. Source material: blood. Source of these receptors: a woman aged 18-29 years with Graves' hyperthyroidism. The CDR3 runs from the conserved cysteine through the conserved F or W. D genes are given only for firm matches. Rows may omit the clone size; those that give it use once, few, many or a size class.

TRBV15	TRBD1	TRBJ2-7	.	CATSRMGTGGSEQYF	TGTGCCACCAGCAGAATGGGGACAGGGGGCAGCGAGCAGTACTTC
TRBV19	TRBD1	TRBJ2-3	few	CASSWDRNTDTQYF	TGTGCCAGTAGTTGGGACAGAAACACAGATACGCAGTATTTT
TRBV3-1	.	TRBJ2-1	many	CASSHPRRVYEQFF	TGTGCCAGCAGCCATCCCAGAAGGGTGTATGAGCAGTTCTTC
TRBV19	.	TRBJ1-6	few	CASSRQNSPLHF	TGTGCCAGTAGTCGACAGAATTCACCCCTCCACTTT
TRBV13	TRBD1	TRBJ1-5	many	CASSPRGGQPQHF	TGTGCCAGCAGCCCCAGGGGGGGGCAGCCCCAGCATTTT
TRBV4-1	TRBD1	TRBJ2-7	few	CASSHYDRAYSYEQYF	TGCGCCAGCAGCCACTACGACAGGGCCTACTCCTACGAGCAGTACTTC
TRBV2	TRBD2	TRBJ2-7	many	CASETSGRRGEQYF	TGTGCCAGCGAAACTAGCGGGAGGAGGGGCGAGCAGTACTTC
TRBV9	TRBD2	TRBJ2-5	.	CASSARTSGKGETQYF	TGTGCCAGCAGCGCTAGGACTAGCGGGAAGGGGGAGACCCAGTACTTC
TRBV29-1	TRBD1	TRBJ2-2	.	CSVERDSYTGELFF	TGCAGCGTTGAACGGGACAGCTACACCGGGGAGCTGTTTTTT
TRBV5-5	.	TRBJ1-5	many	CASSVTTANQPQHF	TGTGCCAGCAGCGTGACGACAGCTAATCAGCCCCAGCATTTT
TRBV4-1	.	TRBJ2-7	few	CASSQDWSAYEQYF	TGCGCCAGCAGCCAAGACTGGTCTGCCTACGAGCAGTACTTC
TRBV20-1	.	TRBJ2-7	.	CSATNTGSYEQYF	TGCAGTGCTACCAACACGGGATCGTACGAGCAGTACTTC
TRBV15	TRBD2	TRBJ2-3	many	CATSRGGTSSYSTDTQYF	TGTGCCACCAGCAGAGGGGGGACTAGCTCATATAGCACAGATACGCAGTATTTT
TRBV12-3/TRBV12-4	.	TRBJ1-2	many	CASSFLANYGYTF	TGTGCCAGCAGTTTTTTAGCTAACTATGGCTACACCTTC
TRBV7-9	.	TRBJ2-3	few	CASSHFYRDPKDTQYF	TGTGCCAGCAGCCACTTTTACCGGGACCCCAAAGATACGCAGTATTTT
TRBV19	TRBD2	TRBJ2-7	few	CASNPSGAYEQYF	TGTGCCAGTAACCCTAGCGGCGCCTACGAGCAGTACTTC
TRBV29-1	.	TRBJ1-2	few	CSARPAGDNYGYTF	TGCAGCGCTCGACCTGCGGGGGATAACTATGGCTACACCTTC
TRBV7-8	TRBD2	TRBJ2-3	few	CASRGGGPTDTQYF	TGTGCCAGCAGGGGGGGAGGGCCCACAGATACGCAGTATTTT
TRBV7-8	TRBD2	TRBJ2-7	many	CASSLVYAGTSGYEQYF	TGTGCCAGCAGCTTAGTATATGCCGGGACTAGCGGCTACGAGCAGTACTTC
TRBV4-3	.	TRBJ2-7	many	CASSQVVSYEQYF	TGCGCCAGCAGCCAAGTAGTAAGCTACGAGCAGTACTTC
TRBV11-2	.	TRBJ1-4	many	CASSDPGRASNEKLFF	TGTGCCAGCAGCGACCCCGGCAGGGCATCTAATGAAAAACTGTTTTTT
TRBV20-1	.	TRBJ2-1	many	CSASSVRAHTRHNEQFF	TGCAGTGCTAGTAGTGTGCGCGCACACACACGCCACAATGAGCAGTTCTTC
TRBV4-1	.	TRBJ2-1	few	CASSQESGKRTNEQFF	TGCGCCAGCAGCCAAGAGTCCGGGAAGCGGACGAATGAGCAGTTCTTC
TRBV7-3	.	TRBJ1-1	many	CASSFPVPMNTEAFF	TGTGCCAGCAGCTTCCCAGTTCCTATGAACACTGAAGCTTTCTTT
TRBV4-1	TRBD1	TRBJ2-3	.	CASSQVRVGTGGTDTQYF	TGCGCCAGCAGCCAAGTAAGGGTCGGGACAGGGGGCACAGATACGCAGTATTTT
TRBV6-2/TRBV6-3	.	TRBJ2-7	.	CASGVNSYHGGLGPLYEQYF	TGTGCCAGCGGGGTGAACTCATATCACGGAGGGCTGGGCCCCCTTTACGAACAGTACTTC
TRBV6-1	.	TRBJ2-5	many	CASSEWGSQETQYF	TGTGCCAGCAGTGAATGGGGCAGTCAAGAGACCCAGTACTTC